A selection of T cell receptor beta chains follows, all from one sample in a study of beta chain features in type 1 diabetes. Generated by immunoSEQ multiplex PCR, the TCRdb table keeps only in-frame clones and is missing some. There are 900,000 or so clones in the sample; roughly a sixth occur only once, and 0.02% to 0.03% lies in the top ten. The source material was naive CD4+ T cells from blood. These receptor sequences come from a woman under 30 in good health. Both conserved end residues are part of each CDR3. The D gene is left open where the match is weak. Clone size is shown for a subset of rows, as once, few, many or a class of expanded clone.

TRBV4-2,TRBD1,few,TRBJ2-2,TGTGCCAGCAGCCAAAGGACAGGGGGAACCGGGGAGCTGTTTTTT,CASSQRTGGTGELFF
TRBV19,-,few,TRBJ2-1,TGTGCCAGTAGTATAGGAGGACGGGAGAATGAGCAGTTCTTC,CASSIGGRENEQFF
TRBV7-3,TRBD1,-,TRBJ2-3,TGTGCCAGCAGCTTATTTGGACAGGGCACAGATACGCAGTATTTT,CASSLFGQGTDTQYF
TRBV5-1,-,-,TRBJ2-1,TGCGCCAGCAGCTTGGCCTCCGACAATGAGCAGTTCTTC,CASSLASDNEQFF
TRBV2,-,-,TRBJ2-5,TGTGCCAGCAGTGTTCGAGAGACCCAGTACTTC,CASSVRETQYF
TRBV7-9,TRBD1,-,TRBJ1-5,TGTGCCAGCAGCTTAGCGCCCCTGGGACAGGGTGGCGATCAGCCCCAGCATTTT,CASSLAPLGQGGDQPQHF
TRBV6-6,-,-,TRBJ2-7,TGTGCCAGCAGATACTTTGAGGGCTCCTACGAGCAGTACTTC,CASRYFEGSYEQYF
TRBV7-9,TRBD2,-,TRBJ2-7,TGTGCCAGCAGCTTAGCTACCCCCAAGACTAGCTGGCAGCAGTACTTC,CASSLATPKTSWQQYF
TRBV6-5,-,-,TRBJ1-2,TGTGCCAGCAGCCCGGACTATGGCTACACCTTC,CASSPDYGYTF
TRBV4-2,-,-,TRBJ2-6,TGTGCCAGCAGCCAAGACCCGAAGGGGTCATCTGGGGCCAACGTCCTGACTTTC,CASSQDPKGSSGANVLTF
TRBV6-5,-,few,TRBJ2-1,TGTGCCAGCAGTTGGGGGGGCGGGAGTTCCTACAATGAGCAGTTCTTC,CASSWGGGSSYNEQFF
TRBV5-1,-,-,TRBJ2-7,TGCGCCAGCAGCTGGGAAGGGTCCTACGAGCAGTACTTC,CASSWEGSYEQYF
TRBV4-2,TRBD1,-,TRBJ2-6,TGTGCCAGCAGCCAACGACAGGGGGCGAGTATGGAAACTGGGGCCAACGTCCTGACTTTC,CASSQRQGASMETGANVLTF
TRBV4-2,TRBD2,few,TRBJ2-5,TGTGCCAGCAGCCAATCGGGACTAGCGGGAGTCGGAGAGACCCAGTACTTC,CASSQSGLAGVGETQYF